A selection of T cell receptor beta chains follows, all from one sample in a study of blood T cells in healthy people across ages. Via MiXCR, TCRdb re-called the 5' RACE reads, giving one row per CDR3 protein. Here the sample spans 800,000 to 900,000 distinct CDR3 sequences, 62% being singletons. The sequenced sample consisted of blood. The receptors shown here come from a man under 40 in good health. Each CDR3 is given with its conserved first and last residue. D genes are given only for firm matches. The size field is filled for only some rows; it gives once, few, many or a size class.

TRBJ2-5	-	TRBD1	TRBV6-1	TGTGCCAGCAGGAGAATCGGGACAGCGTCCCAAGAGACCCAGTACTTC	CASRRIGTASQETQYF
TRBJ1-6	once	-	TRBV6-6	TGTGCCAGCAGACGACAGAGAGCAAATTCACCCCTCCACTTT	CASRRQRANSPLHF
TRBJ1-1	-	-	TRBV7-6	TGTGCCAGCAGCCAACGTGGGGGCTGGAGGGACACTGAAGCTTTCTTT	CASSQRGGWRDTEAFF
TRBJ2-3	few	-	TRBV7-9	TGTGCCAGCAGCGCGCCGGGACCCAATACGCAGTATTTT	CASSAPGPNTQYF
TRBJ2-1	once	-	TRBV2	TGTGCCAGCAACCTAGGGGGACTCAGCTCCTACAATGGGCAGTTCTTC	CASNLGGLSSYNGQFF
TRBJ2-1	many	TRBD2	TRBV7-2	TGTGCCAGCAGCCCACCACCTAGCGGGTACAATGAGCAGTTCTTC	CASSPPPSGYNEQFF
TRBJ2-1	few	-	TRBV9	TGTGCCAGCCGCCGGGACTTTGAACCGGATGAGCAGTTCTTC	CASRRDFEPDEQFF
TRBJ2-3	-	-	TRBV24-1	TGTGCCACCAGTGATTTGCGGGTCAGCACAGATACGCAGTATTTT	CATSDLRVSTDTQYF
TRBJ2-1	-	TRBD1	TRBV25-1	TGTGCCAGCAGTGATGACAGGGGGCCCTGCAATGAGCAGTTCTTC	CASSDDRGPCNEQFF
TRBJ2-5	-	TRBD1	TRBV29-1	TGCAGCGCACAGGGGGAACAGCAAGAGACCCAGTACTTC	CSAQGEQQETQYF
TRBJ2-6	-	-	TRBV29-1	TGCAGCGTTGTGTTTGGGGTCGCAGGTCATGGGGCCAACGTCCTGACTTTC	CSVVFGVAGHGANVLTF
TRBJ2-4	-	-	TRBV21-1	TGTGCCAGATACCGCGACCCAGCCAAAAACATTCAGTACTTC	CARYRDPAKNIQYF
TRBJ2-6	-	-	TRBV29-1	TGCAGCGTCTCCTCGGGCCGGGCTCCGGGGGCCAACGTCCTGACTTTC	CSVSSGRAPGANVLTF
TRBJ1-2	-	TRBD1	TRBV20-1	TGCAGTGCTAGAGATGTGGGGAAGGGGACAGGGACCTCCTATGGCTACACCTTC	CSARDVGKGTGTSYGYTF
TRBJ2-3	few	-	TRBV3-1	TGTGCCAGCAGCCAAAGAGGAAGGGATCATACGCAGTATTTT	CASSQRGRDHTQYF
TRBJ1-1	-	-	TRBV2	TGTGCCAGCAGTGAAAAACGGGCGGGGATGAACACTGAAGCTTTCTTT	CASSEKRAGMNTEAFF
TRBJ2-7	-	-	TRBV3-1	TGTGCCAGCAGCCAAGACAACCTCCGGTACGAGCAGTACTTC	CASSQDNLRYEQYF
TRBJ1-2	-	-	TRBV20-1	TGCAGTGCTAGAGCGGTGCAGGGAGGCTATGGCTACACCTTC	CSARAVQGGYGYTF
TRBJ2-6	-	-	TRBV28	TGTGCCAGCAGTTCACCCGCGGGGGCCGGGGCCAACGTCCTGACTTTC	CASSSPAGAGANVLTF
TRBJ2-3	-	-	TRBV7-9	TGTGCCAGCAGCTCTCCACGGGTGTCGTATACGCAGTATTTT	CASSSPRVSYTQYF
TRBJ1-2	few	-	TRBV29-1	TGCAGCGTTCAGCAGGACCGGGGCGGTGGCTACACCTTC	CSVQQDRGGGYTF
TRBJ1-2	-	-	TRBV20-1	TGCAGTGCTAGCAATCCCAGGCGGCAGGGCTATGGCTACACCTTC	CSASNPRRQGYGYTF
TRBJ2-1	-	-	TRBV27	TGTGCCAGCAGGCTGGTACCTCGGGTTCAGTTCTTC	CASRLVPRVQFF
TRBJ2-5	-	-	TRBV10-3	TGTGCCATCAGTGAGTCCCTGGGTAACGCAGGGGTGGAGACCCAGTACTTC	CAISESLGNAGVETQYF
TRBJ2-1	-	-	TRBV20-1	TGCAGTGCTAGAGATCGAGGCGGGGGCCCGGGTGAGCAGTTCTTC	CSARDRGGGPGEQFF
TRBJ2-7	-	-	TRBV27	TGTGCCAGCAGTTCGATGCGGAACAGAACACCCTACGAGCAGTACTTC	CASSSMRNRTPYEQYF
TRBJ1-4	-	TRBD1	TRBV25-1	TGTGCCAGCAGTGAATTCGGGGCAGGGGGATATAATGAAAAACTGTTTTTT	CASSEFGAGGYNEKLFF
TRBJ2-1	-	-	TRBV7-6	TGTGCCAGCAGCTTCGGGAGCTCCTACAATGGGCAGTTCTTC	CASSFGSSYNGQFF
TRBJ2-1	-	TRBD2	TRBV11-2	TGTGCCAGCAGCTTAGTCCTCCAGCGGGAGCTCTACAATGAGCAGTTCTTC	CASSLVLQRELYNEQFF
TRBJ1-2	-	-	TRBV4-3	TGCGCCAGCAGCCAACAGGAGAGCTACATCTATGGCTACACCTTC	CASSQQESYIYGYTF
TRBJ2-5	-	-	TRBV6-1	TGTGCCAGCAGTGCAGTACAAGAGACCCAGTACTTC	CASSAVQETQYF
TRBJ2-5	-	-	TRBV4-3	TGCGCCAGCAGCCAGGAACTGGGAGTGACCCAGTACTTC	CASSQELGVTQYF
TRBJ1-2	-	TRBD1	TRBV7-3	TGTGCCAGCAGCTTTACGCCCCGGGACAGGGGATACTATGGCTACACCTTC	CASSFTPRDRGYYGYTF
TRBJ1-2	-	-	TRBV2	TGTGCCAGCAGTGTTTCACAGACCGCTCTCTATGGCTACACCTTC	CASSVSQTALYGYTF
TRBJ1-2	few	-	TRBV6-4	TGTGCCAGCAGTCGTAGGGGCTATGGCTACACCTTC	CASSRRGYGYTF
TRBJ2-5	-	-	TRBV6-6	TGTGCCAGCAAATTAGCTAGCGTCCAAGAGACCCAGTACTTC	CASKLASVQETQYF
TRBJ2-6	-	TRBD1	TRBV4-3	TGCGCCAGCAGCCAGGCCGACAGGGGGACTGGGGCCAACGTCCTGACTTTC	CASSQADRGTGANVLTF
TRBJ2-5	-	TRBD1	TRBV13	TGTGCCAGCAGCGGGACAGGACCCCCCGAAACCCAGTACTTC	CASSGTGPPETQYF
TRBJ1-2	-	-	TRBV27	TGTGCCAGCAGTTTACGACGGGAGATTAACTATGGCTACACCTTC	CASSLRREINYGYTF
TRBJ2-7	once	TRBD1	TRBV29-1	TGCAGCGTTGAAGAAGCCGGGACAGGGGTCTCGGAGCAGTACTTC	CSVEEAGTGVSEQYF
TRBJ1-2	-	-	TRBV9	TGTGCCAGCAGCAGACGCGGCGAGGATGGCTACACCTTC	CASSRRGEDGYTF
TRBJ2-3	-	-	TRBV6-5	TGTGCCAGCAGTTACAATGGGATGCAGTATTTT	CASSYNGMQYF
TRBJ1-4	-	-	TRBV29-1	TGCAGCGTTCTCCGGGGGGCGATTGATGAAAAACTGTTTTTT	CSVLRGAIDEKLFF
TRBJ2-1	-	-	TRBV7-3	TGTGCCAGCAGCCCTCCGGGACTCCCGAGCAATGAGCAGTTCTTC	CASSPPGLPSNEQFF
TRBJ2-1	few	TRBD2	TRBV5-1	TGCGCCAGCAGCTTGGTGGGACTAGCGTCCTACAATGAGCAGTTCTTC	CASSLVGLASYNEQFF
TRBJ2-5	-	TRBD1	TRBV7-2	TGTGCCAGCAGCACAAACCTGGGGACAGGGGGAGAGACCCAGTACTTC	CASSTNLGTGGETQYF
TRBJ2-6	-	-	TRBV4-3	TGCGCCAGCAGCCAGGAGAGCTCTGGGGCCAACGTCCTGACTTTC	CASSQESSGANVLTF
TRBJ1-2	-	-	TRBV21-1	TGTGCCAGCAAAGAGGGGGGAATCGGCTACACCTTC	CASKEGGIGYTF
TRBJ1-1	-	-	TRBV12-3/TRBV12-4	TGTGCCAGCAGTTTTGGACCGCCGAACACTGAAGCTTTCTTT	CASSFGPPNTEAFF